Sequencing of this TCR beta chain was carried out in a study of Graves' ophthalmopathy and Graves' hyperthyroidism. Only a few counts were recorded for this clonotype. CDR3 size: 17 residues. V was cut by 6 bases and J by 3 bases, with 23 bases left in between. Germline lookup yields CDR1 MDHEN and CDR2 SYDVKM. From RNA, the CDR3 regions of TCR beta chains were amplified and sequenced. First-round RT-PCR with HTBI primers preceded a second-round multiplex PCR. TCRdb called the multiplex PCR reads again in MiXCR, with one record for every CDR3 protein. The sample comprises approximately 160,000 distinct CDR3 sequences, 37% of which are singletons, and roughly 5.2% rests with the top ten.

Sequenced: peripheral blood. The V call is TRBV28, the J call TRBJ2-5, with D possibly matching TRBD1 (5 bases). The sequence was obtained from a woman aged 40-49 years with Graves' ophthalmopathy. The CDR3 nucleotides read TGTGCCAGCAGCCAACCCCATACCAGGGAAGGCAAAGAGACCCAGTACTTC. The encoded protein is CASSQPHTREGKETQYF. Together with reference TRBV28 and TRBJ2-5, the CDR3 gives the full variable domain: DVKVTQSSRYLVKRTGEKVFLECVQDMDHENMFWYRQDPGLGLRLIYFSYDVKMKEKGDIPEGYSVSREKKERFSLILESASTNQTSMYLCASSQPHTREGKETQYFGPGTRLLVL.